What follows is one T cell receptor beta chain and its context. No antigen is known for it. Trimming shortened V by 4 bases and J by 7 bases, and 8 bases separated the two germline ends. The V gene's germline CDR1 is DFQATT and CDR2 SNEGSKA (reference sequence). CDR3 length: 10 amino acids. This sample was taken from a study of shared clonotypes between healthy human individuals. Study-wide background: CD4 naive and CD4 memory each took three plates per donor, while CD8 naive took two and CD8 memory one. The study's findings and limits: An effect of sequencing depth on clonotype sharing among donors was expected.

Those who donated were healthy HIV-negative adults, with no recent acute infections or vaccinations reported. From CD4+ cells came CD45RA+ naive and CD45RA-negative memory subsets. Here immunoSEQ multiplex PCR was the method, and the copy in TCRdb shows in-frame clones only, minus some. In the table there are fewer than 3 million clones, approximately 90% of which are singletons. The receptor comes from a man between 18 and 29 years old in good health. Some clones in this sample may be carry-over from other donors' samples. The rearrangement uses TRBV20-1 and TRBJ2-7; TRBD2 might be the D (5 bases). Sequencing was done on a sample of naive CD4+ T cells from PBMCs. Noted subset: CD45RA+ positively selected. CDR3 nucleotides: TGCAGTGCTACCGGGATTGAGCAGTACTTC. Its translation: CSATGIEQYF.